This TCR beta chain comes out of a study of cytomegalovirus exposure and HLA in healthy donors. Study context: Out of 398 genotyped donors, approximately 84% belonged to the Caucasian-associated ancestry cluster. Overall study findings and caveats: In a later analysis, most CMV-associated TCR beta chains appeared HLA-restricted.

Worth noting for this clone: The antigen is undetermined.

It was with 60 Vbeta and 13 Jbeta primers that the PCR ran. TCRdb keeps only in-frame clones here, not all; method: immunoSEQ multiplex PCR. The table has about 160,000 clones, 60% to 85% seen once. The length of the CDR3 is 14 residues. Germline V gives CDR1 MNHNS, CDR2 SASEGT. Trimming cost V 9 bases and J 4 bases; bases outside gene matches: 5. The TCR was taken from a man under 40 in good health and CMV-seropositive. The material sequenced was PBMCs. V is TRBV6-1 and J is TRBJ2-1; 11 bases are a match to TRBD1. The CDR3 loop is CASKGTGGYNEQFF. The CDR3 DNA sequence: TGTGCCAGTAAAGGGACAGGGGGGTACAATGAGCAGTTCTTC.